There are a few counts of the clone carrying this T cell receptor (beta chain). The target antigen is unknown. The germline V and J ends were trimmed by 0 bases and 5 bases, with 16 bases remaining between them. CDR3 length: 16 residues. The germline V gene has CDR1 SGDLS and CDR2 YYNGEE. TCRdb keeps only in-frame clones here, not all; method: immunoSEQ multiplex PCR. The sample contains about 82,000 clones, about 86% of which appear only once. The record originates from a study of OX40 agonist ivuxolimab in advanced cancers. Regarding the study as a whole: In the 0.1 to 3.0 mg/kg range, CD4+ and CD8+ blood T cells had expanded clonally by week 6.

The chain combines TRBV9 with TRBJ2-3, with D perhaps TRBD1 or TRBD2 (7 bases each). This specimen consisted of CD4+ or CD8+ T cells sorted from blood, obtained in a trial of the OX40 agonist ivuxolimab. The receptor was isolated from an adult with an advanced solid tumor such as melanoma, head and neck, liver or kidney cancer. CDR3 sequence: CASSVALTGREDTQYF. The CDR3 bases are TGTGCCAGCAGCGTAGCCCTGACAGGGAGGGAAGATACGCAGTATTTT.